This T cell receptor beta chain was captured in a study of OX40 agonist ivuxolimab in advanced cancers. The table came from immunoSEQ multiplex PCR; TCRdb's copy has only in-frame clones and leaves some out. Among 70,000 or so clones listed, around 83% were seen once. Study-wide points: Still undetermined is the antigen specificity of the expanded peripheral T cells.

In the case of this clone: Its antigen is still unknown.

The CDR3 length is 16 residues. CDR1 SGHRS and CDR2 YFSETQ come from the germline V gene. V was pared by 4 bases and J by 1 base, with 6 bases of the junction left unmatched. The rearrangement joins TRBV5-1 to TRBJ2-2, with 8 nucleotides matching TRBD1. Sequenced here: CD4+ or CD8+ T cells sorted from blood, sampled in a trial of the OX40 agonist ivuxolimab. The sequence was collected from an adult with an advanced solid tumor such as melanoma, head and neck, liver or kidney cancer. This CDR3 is CASSRGGTGNTGELFF. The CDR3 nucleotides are TGCGCCAGCAGCCGGGGTGGGACAGGGAACACCGGGGAGCTGTTTTTT.